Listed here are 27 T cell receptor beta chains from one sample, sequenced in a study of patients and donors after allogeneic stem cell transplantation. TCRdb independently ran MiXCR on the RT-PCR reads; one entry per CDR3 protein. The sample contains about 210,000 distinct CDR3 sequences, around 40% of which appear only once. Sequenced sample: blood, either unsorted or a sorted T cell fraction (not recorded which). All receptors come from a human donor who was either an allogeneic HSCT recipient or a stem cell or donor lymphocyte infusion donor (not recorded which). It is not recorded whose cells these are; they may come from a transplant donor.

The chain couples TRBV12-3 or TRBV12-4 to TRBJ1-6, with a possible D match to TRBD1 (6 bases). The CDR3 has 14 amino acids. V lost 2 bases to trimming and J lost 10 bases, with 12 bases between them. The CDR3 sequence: CASSLRSGESPLHF. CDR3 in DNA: TGTGCCAGCAGTTTACGGTCAGGGGAATCACCCCTCCACTTT.

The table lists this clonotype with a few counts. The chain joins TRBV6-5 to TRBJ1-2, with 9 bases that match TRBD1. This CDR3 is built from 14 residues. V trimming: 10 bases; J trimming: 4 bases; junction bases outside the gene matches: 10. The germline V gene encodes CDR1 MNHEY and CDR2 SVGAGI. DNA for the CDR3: TGTGCCACCGTACGGACAGGGGATTTCTATGGCTACACCTTC. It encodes CATVRTGDFYGYTF.

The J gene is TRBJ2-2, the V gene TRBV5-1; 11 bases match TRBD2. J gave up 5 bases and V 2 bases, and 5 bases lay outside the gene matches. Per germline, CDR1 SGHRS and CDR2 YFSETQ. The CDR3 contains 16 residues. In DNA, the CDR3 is TGCGCCAGCAGCTTCCTAGCGGGGGGCAGAACCGGGGAGCTGTTTTTT. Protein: CASSFLAGGRTGELFF.

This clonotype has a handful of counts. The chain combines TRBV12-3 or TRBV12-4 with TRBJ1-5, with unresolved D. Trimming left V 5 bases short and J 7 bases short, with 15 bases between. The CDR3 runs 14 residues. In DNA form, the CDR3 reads TGTGCCAGCAGTCCCCAAGGTACGGTCCAGCCCCAGCATTTT. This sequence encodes CASSPQGTVQPQHF.

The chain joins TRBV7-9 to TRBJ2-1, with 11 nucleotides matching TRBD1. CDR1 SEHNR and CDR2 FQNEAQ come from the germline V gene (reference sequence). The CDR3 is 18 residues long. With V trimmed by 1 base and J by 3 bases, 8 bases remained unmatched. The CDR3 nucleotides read TGTGCCAGCAGCTTAGATGTTTGGGGACAGGGGGTCTACAATGAGCAGTTCTTC. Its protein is CASSLDVWGQGVYNEQFF.

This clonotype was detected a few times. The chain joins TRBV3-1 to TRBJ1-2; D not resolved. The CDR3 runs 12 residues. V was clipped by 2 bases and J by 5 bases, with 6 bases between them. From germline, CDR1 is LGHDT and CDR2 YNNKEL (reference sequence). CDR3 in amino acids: CASSQQVYGYTF. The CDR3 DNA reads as TGTGCCAGCAGCCAACAAGTATATGGCTACACCTTC.

The CDR3 DNA sequence: TGCGCCAGCAGCCAAAGGCTCTCGGAGACCCAGTACTTC. Residues: CASSQRLSETQYF. This chain uses TRBV4-1 with TRBJ2-5; D is uncertain. The CDR3 consists of 13 residues. Germline V gene data show CDR1 as MGHRA and CDR2 as YSYEKL. With 2 bases removed from V and 5 bases from J, the gap between germline ends came to 9 bases.

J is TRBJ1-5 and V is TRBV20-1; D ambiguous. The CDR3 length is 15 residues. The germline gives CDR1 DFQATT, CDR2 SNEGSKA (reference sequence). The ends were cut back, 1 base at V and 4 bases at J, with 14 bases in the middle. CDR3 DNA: TGCAGTGCTAGAGCTCGCATCCTTGGGAATCAGCCCCAGCATTTT. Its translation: CSARARILGNQPQHF.

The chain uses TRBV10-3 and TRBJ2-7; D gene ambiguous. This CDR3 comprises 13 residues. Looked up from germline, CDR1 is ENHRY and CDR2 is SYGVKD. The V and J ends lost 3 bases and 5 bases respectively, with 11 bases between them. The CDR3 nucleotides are TGTGCCATCAGTGAAGTTAGCCCCCACGAGCAGTACTTC. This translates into CAISEVSPHEQYF.

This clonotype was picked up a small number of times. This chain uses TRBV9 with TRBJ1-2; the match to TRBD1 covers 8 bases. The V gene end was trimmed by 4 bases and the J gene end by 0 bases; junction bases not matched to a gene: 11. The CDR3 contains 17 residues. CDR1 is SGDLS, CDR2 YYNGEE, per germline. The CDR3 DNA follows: TGTGCCAGCAGCCTAGGACAGGGCTTGCTTTCTAACTATGGCTACACCTTC. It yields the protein CASSLGQGLLSNYGYTF. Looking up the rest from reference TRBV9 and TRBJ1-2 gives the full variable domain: DSGVTQTPKHLITATGQRVTLRCSPRSGDLSVYWYQQSLDQGLQFLIQYYNGEERAKGNILERFSAQQFPDLHSELNLSSLELGDSALYFCASSLGQGLLSNYGYTFGSGTRLTVV.

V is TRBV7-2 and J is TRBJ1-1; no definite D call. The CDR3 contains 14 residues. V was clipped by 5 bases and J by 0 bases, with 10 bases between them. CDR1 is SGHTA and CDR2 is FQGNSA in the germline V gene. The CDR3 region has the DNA TGTGCCAGCAGCCGGGTCTTCTTGAACACTGAAGCTTTCTTT. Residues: CASSRVFLNTEAFF. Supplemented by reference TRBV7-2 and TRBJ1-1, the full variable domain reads GAGVSQSPSNKVTEKGKDVELRCDPISGHTALYWYRQSLGQGLEFLIYFQGNSAPDKSGLPSDRFSAERTGGSVSTLTIQRTQQEDSAVYLCASSRVFLNTEAFFGQGTRLTVV.

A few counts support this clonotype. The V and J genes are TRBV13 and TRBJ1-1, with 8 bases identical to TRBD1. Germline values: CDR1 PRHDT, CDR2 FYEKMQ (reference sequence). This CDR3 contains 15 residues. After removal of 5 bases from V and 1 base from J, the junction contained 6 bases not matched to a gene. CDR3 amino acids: CASSPLGTGNTEAFF. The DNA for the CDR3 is TGTGCCAGCAGCCCTCTCGGGACAGGGAACACTGAAGCTTTCTTT.

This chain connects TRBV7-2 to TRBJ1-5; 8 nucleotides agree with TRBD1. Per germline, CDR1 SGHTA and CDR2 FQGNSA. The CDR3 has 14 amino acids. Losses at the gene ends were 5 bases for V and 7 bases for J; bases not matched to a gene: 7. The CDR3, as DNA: TGTGCCAGCAGCCTGGGACAGGTGGTGCAGCCCCAGCATTTT. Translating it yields CASSLGQVVQPQHF.

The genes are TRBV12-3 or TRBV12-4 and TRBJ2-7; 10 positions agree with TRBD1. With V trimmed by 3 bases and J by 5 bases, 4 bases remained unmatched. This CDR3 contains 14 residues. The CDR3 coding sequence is TGTGCCAGCAGTTTGGGACAGGGGATCAACGAGCAGTACTTC. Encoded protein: CASSLGQGINEQYF.

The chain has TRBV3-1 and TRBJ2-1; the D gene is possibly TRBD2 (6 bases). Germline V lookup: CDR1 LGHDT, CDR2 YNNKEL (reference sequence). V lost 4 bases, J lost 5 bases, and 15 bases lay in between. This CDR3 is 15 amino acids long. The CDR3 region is CASSPEGSGHNEQFF. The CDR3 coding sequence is TGTGCCAGCAGCCCTGAGGGTAGCGGACACAATGAGCAGTTCTTC.

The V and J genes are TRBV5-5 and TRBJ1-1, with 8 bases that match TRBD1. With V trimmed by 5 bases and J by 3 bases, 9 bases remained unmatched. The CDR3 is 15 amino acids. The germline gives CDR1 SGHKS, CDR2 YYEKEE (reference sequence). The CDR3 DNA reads TGTGCCAGCAGGCGGACAGGGAGGTGGGACACTGAAGCTTTCTTT. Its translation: CASRRTGRWDTEAFF. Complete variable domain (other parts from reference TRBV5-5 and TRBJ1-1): DAGVTQSPTHLIKTRGQQVTLRCSPISGHKSVSWYQQVLGQGPQFIFQYYEKEERGRGNFPDRFSARQFPNYSSELNVNALLLGDSALYLCASRRTGRWDTEAFFGQGTRLTVV.

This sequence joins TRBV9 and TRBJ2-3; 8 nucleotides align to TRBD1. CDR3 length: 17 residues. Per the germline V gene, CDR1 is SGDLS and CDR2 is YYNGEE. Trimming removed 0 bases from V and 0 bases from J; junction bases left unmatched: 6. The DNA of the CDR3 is TGTGCCAGCAGCGTAGCCGGACAGGGCCCTAGCACAGATACGCAGTATTTT. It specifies CASSVAGQGPSTDTQYF.

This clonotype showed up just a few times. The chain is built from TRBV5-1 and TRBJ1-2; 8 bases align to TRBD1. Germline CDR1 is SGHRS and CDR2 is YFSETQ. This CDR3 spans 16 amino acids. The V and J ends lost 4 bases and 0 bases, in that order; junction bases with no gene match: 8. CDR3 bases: TGCGCCAGCAGCCCCAGACAGGGGAGAGCTAACTATGGCTACACCTTC. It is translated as CASSPRQGRANYGYTF.

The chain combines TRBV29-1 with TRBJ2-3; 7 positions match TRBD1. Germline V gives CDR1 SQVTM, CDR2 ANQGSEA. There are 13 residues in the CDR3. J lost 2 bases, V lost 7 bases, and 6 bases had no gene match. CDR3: CSGRDRITDTQYF. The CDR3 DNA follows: TGCAGCGGAAGGGACAGAATCACAGATACGCAGTATTTT.

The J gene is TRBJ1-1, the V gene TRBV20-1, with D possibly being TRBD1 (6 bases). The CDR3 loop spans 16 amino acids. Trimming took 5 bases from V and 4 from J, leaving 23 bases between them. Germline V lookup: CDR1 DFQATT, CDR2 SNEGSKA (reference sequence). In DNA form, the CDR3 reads TGCAGTGCTCTATCAGCCTATGGAAGGGGGGTCACTGAAGCTTTCTTT. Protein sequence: CSALSAYGRGVTEAFF.

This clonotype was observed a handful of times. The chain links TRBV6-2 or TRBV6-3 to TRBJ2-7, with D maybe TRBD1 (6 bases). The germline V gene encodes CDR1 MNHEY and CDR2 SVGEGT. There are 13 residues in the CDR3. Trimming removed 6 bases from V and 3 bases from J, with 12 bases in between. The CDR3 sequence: CASSPQQGYEQYF. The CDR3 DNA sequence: TGTGCCAGCAGCCCCCAACAGGGCTACGAGCAGTACTTC.

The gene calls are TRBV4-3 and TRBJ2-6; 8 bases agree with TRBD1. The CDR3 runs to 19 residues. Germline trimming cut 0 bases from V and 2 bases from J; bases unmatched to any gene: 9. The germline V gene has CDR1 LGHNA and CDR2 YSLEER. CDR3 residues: CASSQDVGQGGPGANVLTF. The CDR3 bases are TGCGCCAGCAGCCAAGATGTCGGACAGGGTGGGCCTGGGGCCAACGTCCTGACTTTC.

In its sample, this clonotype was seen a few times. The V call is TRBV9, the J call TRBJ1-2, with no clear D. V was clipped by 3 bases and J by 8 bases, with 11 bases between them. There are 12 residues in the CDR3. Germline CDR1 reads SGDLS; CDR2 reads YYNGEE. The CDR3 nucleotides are TGTGCCAGCAGCGAGGGAGTAAGGGGCTACACCTTC. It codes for CASSEGVRGYTF.

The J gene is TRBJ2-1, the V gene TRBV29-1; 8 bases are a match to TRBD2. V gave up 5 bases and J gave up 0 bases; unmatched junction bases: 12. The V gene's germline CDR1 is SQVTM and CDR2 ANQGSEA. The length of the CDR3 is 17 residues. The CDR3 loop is CSVLPRERGSSYNEQFF. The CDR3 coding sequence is TGCAGCGTTCTACCTAGAGAGCGGGGGAGCTCCTACAATGAGCAGTTCTTC.

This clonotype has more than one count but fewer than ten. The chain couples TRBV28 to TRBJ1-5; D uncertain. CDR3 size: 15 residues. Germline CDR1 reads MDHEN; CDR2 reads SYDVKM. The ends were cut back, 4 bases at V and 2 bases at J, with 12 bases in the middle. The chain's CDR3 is CASSSEGLGNQPQHF. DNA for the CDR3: TGTGCCAGCAGTTCAGAGGGCCTGGGCAATCAGCCCCAGCATTTT.

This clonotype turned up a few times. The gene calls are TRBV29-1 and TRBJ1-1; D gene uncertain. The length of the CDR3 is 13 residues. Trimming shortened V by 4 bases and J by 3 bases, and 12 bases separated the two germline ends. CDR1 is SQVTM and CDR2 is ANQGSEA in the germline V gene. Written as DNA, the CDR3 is TGCAGCGTTGGAAACGCCTGGGACACTGAAGCTTTCTTT. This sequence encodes CSVGNAWDTEAFF.

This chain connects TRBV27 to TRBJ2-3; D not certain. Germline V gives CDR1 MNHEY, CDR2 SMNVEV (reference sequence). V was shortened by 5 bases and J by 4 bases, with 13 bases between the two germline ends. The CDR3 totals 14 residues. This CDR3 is CASSPRWGADTQYF. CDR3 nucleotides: TGTGCCAGCAGTCCCCGGTGGGGTGCAGATACGCAGTATTTT.